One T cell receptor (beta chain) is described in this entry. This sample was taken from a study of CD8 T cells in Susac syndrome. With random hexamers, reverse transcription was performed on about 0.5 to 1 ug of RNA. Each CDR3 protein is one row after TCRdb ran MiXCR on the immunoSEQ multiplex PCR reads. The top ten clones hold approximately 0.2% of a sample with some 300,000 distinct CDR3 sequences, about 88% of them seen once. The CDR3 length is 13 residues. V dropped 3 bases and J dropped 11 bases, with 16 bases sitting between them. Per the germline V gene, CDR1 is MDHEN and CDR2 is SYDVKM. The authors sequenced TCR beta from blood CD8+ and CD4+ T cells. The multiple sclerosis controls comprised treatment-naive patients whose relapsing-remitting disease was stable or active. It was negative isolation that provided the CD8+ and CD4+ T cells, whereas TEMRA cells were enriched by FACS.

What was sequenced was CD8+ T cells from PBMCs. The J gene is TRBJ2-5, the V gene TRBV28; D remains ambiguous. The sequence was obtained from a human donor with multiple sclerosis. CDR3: CASSFRFQESQYF. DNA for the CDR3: TGTGCCAGCAGTTTTCGGTTCCAGGAAAGTCAGTACTTC. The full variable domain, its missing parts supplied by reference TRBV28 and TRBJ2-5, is DVKVTQSSRYLVKRTGEKVFLECVQDMDHENMFWYRQDPGLGLRLIYFSYDVKMKEKGDIPEGYSVSREKKERFSLILESASTNQTSMYLCASSFRFQESQYFGPGTRLLVL.